Listed below are T cell receptor beta chains from one sample, sequenced in a study of blood T cell repertoires in COVID-19. TCRdb's table, derived via immunoSEQ multiplex PCR, lists solely in-frame clones and lacks some. The sample shows over 100,000 clones, almost 70% of them seen only once. The specimen sequenced was peripheral blood. The source is a woman in her 70s with acute or convalescent COVID-19. The CDR3 runs from the conserved cysteine through the conserved F or W.

v_call: TRBV9
j_call: TRBJ2-7
cdr3_aa: CASSFSQESEQYF

v_call: TRBV7-2
j_call: TRBJ2-6
cdr3_aa: CASSLGRGRPGANVLTF

v_call: TRBV11-2
j_call: TRBJ2-7
cdr3_aa: CASSLPSGGAWEQYF

v_call: TRBV6-2/TRBV6-3
j_call: TRBJ2-5
cdr3_aa: CASSSHWGLRETQYF

v_call: TRBV19
j_call: TRBJ1-2
cdr3_aa: CASSIRGQGYGYTF

v_call: TRBV7-9
j_call: TRBJ1-3
cdr3_aa: CASMARRTGSDTIYF

v_call: TRBV12-5
j_call: TRBJ2-3
cdr3_aa: CASGPPLTSGDTDTQYF

v_call: TRBV6-5
j_call: TRBJ1-2
cdr3_aa: CASSYSGRGSGYTF

v_call: TRBV12-3/TRBV12-4
j_call: TRBJ1-5
cdr3_aa: CASSLTGHQPQHF

v_call: TRBV30
j_call: TRBJ2-7
cdr3_aa: CASDSGTSYEQYF

v_call: TRBV18
j_call: TRBJ1-1
cdr3_aa: CASSPPAGTEAFF

v_call: TRBV15
j_call: TRBJ2-7
cdr3_aa: CATSRSADRGYNEQYF

v_call: TRBV6-1
j_call: TRBJ1-1
cdr3_aa: CASSERGGRTEAFF

v_call: TRBV6-5
j_call: TRBJ2-3
cdr3_aa: CASSWGRSTDTQYF

v_call: TRBV15
j_call: TRBJ1-2
cdr3_aa: CATSRRQGSGANYGYTF

v_call: TRBV2
j_call: TRBJ2-5
cdr3_aa: CASSDTGRGLQETQYF

v_call: TRBV19
j_call: TRBJ1-3
cdr3_aa: CASQRGNPGLSSGNTIYF

v_call: TRBV10-2
j_call: TRBJ2-7
cdr3_aa: CATLAGGSYEQYF

v_call: TRBV4-1
j_call: TRBJ2-2
cdr3_aa: CAPRNPGELFF

v_call: TRBV6-5
j_call: TRBJ1-6
cdr3_aa: CASRIQGSYNSPLHF

v_call: TRBV15
j_call: TRBJ1-4
cdr3_aa: CATLERGAGNEKLFF

v_call: TRBV4-1
j_call: TRBJ2-7
cdr3_aa: CASSHLTGAYEQYF

v_call: TRBV27
j_call: TRBJ1-1
cdr3_aa: CASRLGGTNTEAFF

v_call: TRBV5-1
j_call: TRBJ1-2
cdr3_aa: CASSLDVGGDLGYTF

v_call: TRBV7-6
j_call: TRBJ1-3
cdr3_aa: CASSISTGGSGNTIYF

v_call: TRBV11-2
j_call: TRBJ1-6
cdr3_aa: CASSFGGQTNSPLHF

v_call: TRBV19
j_call: TRBJ1-5
cdr3_aa: CASSSGPHMSNQPQHF

v_call: TRBV11-2
j_call: TRBJ2-7
cdr3_aa: CASRKISGRFYEQYF

v_call: TRBV7-8
j_call: TRBJ2-7
cdr3_aa: CASSFMRAGGPGEQYF

v_call: TRBV7-9
j_call: TRBJ1-1
cdr3_aa: CASSLGPDTEAFF

v_call: TRBV5-1
j_call: TRBJ2-1
cdr3_aa: CASSLVAGGSNEQFF

v_call: TRBV21-1
j_call: TRBJ2-7
cdr3_aa: CASSKVDWSGSSYEQYF

v_call: TRBV7-9
j_call: TRBJ1-4
cdr3_aa: CASSLSPLSGRSNEKLFF

v_call: TRBV7-2
j_call: TRBJ2-7
cdr3_aa: CASRLSGNSYEQYF

v_call: TRBV3-1/TRBV3-2
j_call: TRBJ1-2
cdr3_aa: CASSPNGGARHGYTF

v_call: TRBV4-2
j_call: TRBJ1-6
cdr3_aa: CASSHNGQPNSPLHF

v_call: TRBV2
j_call: TRBJ1-2
cdr3_aa: CASREQGAVNYGYTF

v_call: TRBV7-7
j_call: TRBJ1-4
cdr3_aa: CASRENEKLFF

v_call: TRBV4-3
j_call: TRBJ2-7
cdr3_aa: CASSQAVGAYEQYF

v_call: TRBV5-1
j_call: TRBJ2-7
cdr3_aa: CASSQTVNYEQYF

v_call: TRBV4-2
j_call: TRBJ2-1
cdr3_aa: CASSQATWNEQFF

v_call: TRBV2
j_call: TRBJ1-5
cdr3_aa: CASSEKGSNQPQHF

v_call: TRBV24-1
j_call: TRBJ2-7
cdr3_aa: CATSDPGTGNEQYF

v_call: TRBV30
j_call: TRBJ2-7
cdr3_aa: CAWSDLVGSHGEQYF

v_call: TRBV5-6
j_call: TRBJ2-1
cdr3_aa: CASSLGATNEQFF

v_call: TRBV6-5
j_call: TRBJ1-1
cdr3_aa: CASRPDRGSTEAFF

v_call: TRBV5-1
j_call: TRBJ2-7
cdr3_aa: CASSIPSGTGSDEQYF

v_call: TRBV19
j_call: TRBJ2-3
cdr3_aa: CASSPGQGVADTQYF

v_call: TRBV27
j_call: TRBJ1-2
cdr3_aa: CASRTDYGYTF

v_call: TRBV7-3
j_call: TRBJ2-1
cdr3_aa: CASTSSARREQFF

v_call: TRBV5-1
j_call: TRBJ1-2
cdr3_aa: CASSLDWSPISGNGYTF

v_call: TRBV5-4
j_call: TRBJ2-1
cdr3_aa: CASSLELAGHNEQFF

v_call: TRBV7-9
j_call: TRBJ2-7
cdr3_aa: CASSWDRGREQYF

v_call: TRBV28
j_call: TRBJ1-2
cdr3_aa: CASSLGGDYGYTF